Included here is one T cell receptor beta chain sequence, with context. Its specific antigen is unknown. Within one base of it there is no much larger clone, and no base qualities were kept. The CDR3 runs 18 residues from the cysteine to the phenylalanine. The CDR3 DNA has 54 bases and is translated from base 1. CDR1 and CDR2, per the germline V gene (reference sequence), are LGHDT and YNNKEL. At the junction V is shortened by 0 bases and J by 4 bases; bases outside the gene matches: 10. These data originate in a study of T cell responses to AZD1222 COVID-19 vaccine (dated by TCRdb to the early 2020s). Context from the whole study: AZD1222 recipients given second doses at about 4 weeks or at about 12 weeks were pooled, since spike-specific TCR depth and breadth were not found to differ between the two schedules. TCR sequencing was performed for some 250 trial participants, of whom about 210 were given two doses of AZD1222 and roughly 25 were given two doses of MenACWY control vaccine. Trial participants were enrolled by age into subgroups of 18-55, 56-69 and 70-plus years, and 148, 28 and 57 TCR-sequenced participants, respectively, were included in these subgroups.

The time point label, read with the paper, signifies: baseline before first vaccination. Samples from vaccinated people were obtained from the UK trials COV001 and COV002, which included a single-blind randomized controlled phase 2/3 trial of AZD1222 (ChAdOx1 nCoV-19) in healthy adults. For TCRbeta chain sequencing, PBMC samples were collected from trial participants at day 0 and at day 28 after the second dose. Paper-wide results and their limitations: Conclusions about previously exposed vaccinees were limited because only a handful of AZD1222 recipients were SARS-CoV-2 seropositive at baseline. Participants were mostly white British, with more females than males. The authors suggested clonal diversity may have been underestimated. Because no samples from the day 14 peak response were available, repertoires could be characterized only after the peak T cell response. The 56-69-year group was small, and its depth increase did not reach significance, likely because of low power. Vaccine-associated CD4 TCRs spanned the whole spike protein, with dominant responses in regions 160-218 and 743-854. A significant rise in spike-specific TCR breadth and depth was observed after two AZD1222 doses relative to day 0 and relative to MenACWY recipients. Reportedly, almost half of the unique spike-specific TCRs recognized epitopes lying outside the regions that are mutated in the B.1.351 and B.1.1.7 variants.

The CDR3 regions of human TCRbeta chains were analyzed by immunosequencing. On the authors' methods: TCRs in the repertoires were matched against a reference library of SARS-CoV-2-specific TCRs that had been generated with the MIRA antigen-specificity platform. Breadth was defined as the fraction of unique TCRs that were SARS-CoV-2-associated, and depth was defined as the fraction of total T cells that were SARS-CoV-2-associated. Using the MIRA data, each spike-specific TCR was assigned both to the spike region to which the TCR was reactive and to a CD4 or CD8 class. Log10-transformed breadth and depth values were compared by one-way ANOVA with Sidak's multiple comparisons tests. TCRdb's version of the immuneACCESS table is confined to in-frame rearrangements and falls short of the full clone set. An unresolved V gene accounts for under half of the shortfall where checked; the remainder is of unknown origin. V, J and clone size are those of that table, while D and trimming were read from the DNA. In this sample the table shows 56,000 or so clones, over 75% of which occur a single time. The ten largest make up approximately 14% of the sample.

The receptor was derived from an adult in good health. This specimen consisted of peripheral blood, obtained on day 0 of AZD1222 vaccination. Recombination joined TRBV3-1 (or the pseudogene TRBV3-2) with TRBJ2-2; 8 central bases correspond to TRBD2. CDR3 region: CASSQDSSGSHLTGELFF. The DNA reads TGTGCCAGCAGCCAAGATTCTAGCGGGTCTCACCTCACCGGGGAGCTGTTTTTT.